Presented here are 17 T cell receptor beta chains from one specimen sequenced in a study of blood T cell repertoires in COVID-19. The method was immunoSEQ multiplex PCR; TCRdb's version includes in-frame clones alone and lacks a portion of them. Here the sample spans about 490,000 clones, roughly 85% being singletons. Sample: peripheral blood. These receptors were collected from a human donor in a cohort sampled during active COVID-19.

The genes are TRBV27 and TRBJ2-2; TRBD1 might be the D (5 bases). Germline-derived CDR1 and CDR2 are MNHEY and SMNVEV (reference sequence). V gave up 2 bases and J gave up 4 bases, with 14 bases separating them. This CDR3 region has 16 residues. CDR3 protein: CASSLQVSGLTGELFF. The CDR3 DNA follows: TGTGCCAGCAGTTTACAAGTGTCAGGGCTCACCGGGGAGCTGTTTTTT.

The gene calls are TRBV6-5 and TRBJ1-5, with D perhaps matching TRBD1 (6 bases). With 4 bases removed from V and 4 bases from J, the gap between germline ends came to 11 bases. The CDR3 extends over 14 amino acids. CDR1 and CDR2 (germline): MNHEY, SVGAGI. As DNA, the CDR3 is TGTGCCAGCAGTTCCGGACAGCTTAATCAGCCCCAGCATTTT. The encoded protein is CASSSGQLNQPQHF.

The chain links TRBV7-9 to TRBJ2-1; TRBD2 matches at 9 bases. Germline V gives CDR1 SEHNR, CDR2 FQNEAQ (reference sequence). V dropped 4 bases and J dropped 7; count of bases not matched to a gene: 11. This CDR3 has 16 residues. CDR3 amino acids: CASSSPGLASPNEQFF. In nucleotides, the CDR3 is TGTGCCAGCAGCTCCCCCGGACTAGCGTCCCCGAATGAGCAGTTCTTC.

The V call is TRBV27, the J call TRBJ2-1; D call uncertain. Per germline, CDR1 MNHEY and CDR2 SMNVEV (reference sequence). The V and J ends lost 4 bases and 6 bases respectively, with 4 bases between them. The CDR3 is 11 amino acids. CDR3: CASSSGNEQFF. Written as DNA, the CDR3 is TGTGCCAGCAGTTCAGGCAATGAGCAGTTCTTC.

V gene TRBV27 combines with J gene TRBJ2-3; TRBD2 might be the D (5 bases). The V gene lost 8 bases and the J gene lost 5 bases, with 14 bases spanning the gap. Per the germline V gene, CDR1 is MNHEY and CDR2 is SMNVEV (reference sequence). The CDR3 totals 13 residues. In DNA form, the CDR3 reads TGTGCCAGCGCTTCATATGCGGGAGATACGCAGTATTTT. This gives the protein CASASYAGDTQYF.

V is TRBV7-3 and J is TRBJ2-7; 12 bases map to TRBD2. Germline V gene data show CDR1 as SGHTA and CDR2 as FQGTGA. The V and J ends lost 5 bases and 6 bases, in that order; junction bases with no gene match: 8. The CDR3 extends over 15 amino acids. The CDR3: CASSPRLAGAGEQYF. In nucleotides, the CDR3 is TGTGCCAGCAGCCCGCGACTAGCGGGAGCGGGCGAGCAGTACTTC.

In DNA, the CDR3 is TGTGCCAGCAGCCGCGCAGGGTTCAACGAGCAGTACTTC. Translating it yields CASSRAGFNEQYF. The chain joins TRBV12-3 or TRBV12-4 to TRBJ2-7; perhaps TRBD1 as D (5 bases). The CDR3 is made up of 13 amino acids. V gave up 6 bases and J gave up 5 bases, with 14 bases separating them.

The chain couples TRBV18 to TRBJ2-2, with a possible D match to TRBD2 (5 bases). Per germline, CDR1 KGHSH and CDR2 LQKENI. The V gene lost 3 bases and the J gene lost 1 base, with 15 bases spanning the gap. This CDR3 has 17 residues. DNA of the CDR3: TGTGCCAGCTCACCGGCCCGGGGAGAAAAGAACACCGGGGAGCTGTTTTTT. This encodes CASSPARGEKNTGELFF.

The rearrangement uses TRBV10-3 and TRBJ1-5; D gene ambiguous. Trimming shortened V by 6 bases and J by 0 bases, and 15 bases separated the two germline ends. The germline CDR1 and CDR2 sequences are ENHRY and SYGVKD. The CDR3 length is 16 residues. CDR3 in amino acids: CAISPGGRHSNQPQHF. In nucleotides, the CDR3 is TGTGCCATCAGCCCGGGAGGCCGACATAGCAATCAGCCCCAGCATTTT.

The chain joins TRBV7-9 to TRBJ1-4; 7 bases match TRBD1. V was pared by 6 bases and J by 2 bases, with 3 bases of the junction left unmatched. Germline-derived CDR1 and CDR2 are SEHNR and FQNEAQ (reference sequence). The length of the CDR3 is 14 residues. CDR3 nucleotides: TGTGCCAGCAGACGGGACAGCACTAATGAAAAACTGTTTTTT. Protein product: CASRRDSTNEKLFF.

The chain has TRBV7-8 and TRBJ1-6; D is possibly TRBD1 (5 bases). The CDR3 consists of 17 residues. V was clipped by 1 base and J by 2 bases, with 12 bases between them. Germline V CDR1 and CDR2: SGHVS, FQNEAQ. The CDR3 DNA reads TGTGCCAGCAGCTTAGTTGGGGCTAAGGCCTATAATTCACCCCTCCACTTT. Translation gives CASSLVGAKAYNSPLHF.

The gene calls are TRBV7-2 and TRBJ1-2; D might be TRBD1 (6 bases). The CDR3 is made up of 12 amino acids. Germline lookup yields CDR1 SGHTA and CDR2 FQGNSA. Trimming pared 4 bases from V and 7 bases from J, leaving 10 bases between. In DNA form, the CDR3 reads TGTGCCAGCAGCTCGGGACAATCTGGCTACACCTTC. This codes for CASSSGQSGYTF.

This clone was detected only once. The genes are TRBV29-1 and TRBJ2-7; 10 bases are shared with TRBD2. CDR3 length: 14 amino acids. CDR1 is SQVTM, CDR2 ANQGSEA, per germline. CDR3 in amino acids: CSVQLAGGLYEQYF. The CDR3 bases are TGCAGTGTTCAATTAGCGGGAGGTTTGTACGAGCAGTACTTC.

Only one count was recorded for this clone. This sequence joins TRBV12-3 or TRBV12-4 and TRBJ2-2; D is undetermined. The germline V and J ends were trimmed by 3 bases and 6 bases, with 5 bases remaining between them. The CDR3 is 12 amino acids. The CDR3 nucleotides read TGTGCCAGCAGTTTGGCATCCGGGGAGCTGTTTTTT. Translation: CASSLASGELFF.

CDR3 nucleotides: TGTGCCAGCAGTTTGTCAGGGGGCACTGGCTACACCTTC. It encodes CASSLSGGTGYTF. The J gene is TRBJ1-2, the V gene TRBV12-3 or TRBV12-4, with 8 nucleotides matching TRBD1. The CDR3 has 13 residues. The ends lost 3 bases at V and 7 bases at J; junction bases unmatched: 4.

The V gene is TRBV4-2, the J gene TRBJ2-1; 10 positions agree with TRBD2. The CDR3 is made up of 18 amino acids. Germline V gives CDR1 LGHNA, CDR2 YNFKEQ. J was trimmed by 4 bases and V by 2 bases; bases with no gene match: 11. The CDR3 DNA sequence: TGTGCCAGCAGCCAATCCAGCGGGAGGGCCAGTGGGTACAATGAGCAGTTCTTC. Its translation is CASSQSSGRASGYNEQFF.

This clone was observed once. This chain links TRBV3-1 (or the pseudogene TRBV3-2) with TRBJ1-6; 8 bases are a match to TRBD1. This CDR3 comprises 15 residues. The V and J ends lost 4 bases and 10 bases, in that order; junction bases with no gene match: 9. The germline V gene has CDR1 LGHDT and CDR2 YNNKEL (reference sequence). The CDR3 region is CASSLSTGARSPLHF. The CDR3 coding sequence is TGTGCCAGCAGCCTATCGACAGGGGCCAGATCACCCCTCCACTTT.